This T cell receptor beta chain emerged from a study of beta chain features in type 1 diabetes. The study's findings and limits: PCR may have favored shorter templates equally in patients and controls. Shorter TCRB CDR3s, moderately but significantly so, marked every one of the four CD4+ subsets in Type 1 diabetes patients. Patients with type 1 diabetes showed fewer VDJ junction insertions and more deletions.

Expressed TCRB transcripts were sequenced because the isolated RNA had all been reverse transcribed beforehand. Data came from immunoSEQ multiplex PCR; TCRdb stores just in-frame clones and leaves some out. The data hold around 650,000 clones, with roughly 12% observed a single time. The table lists this clone with a few counts. Its antigen is undetermined. Around 0.12 L of blood, on average, came from one heparinised draw per donor. The sequence was obtained from a man in his thirties or forties with type 1 diabetes. Sequencing input: naive CD4+ T cells from blood.

The CDR3 protein is CASSTGGGLGTDTQYF. For the CDR3, the DNA is TGTGCCAGCAGCACAGGCGGGGGTCTCGGCACAGATACGCAGTATTTT. The chain combines TRBV5-6 with TRBJ2-3; 7 bases map to TRBD2. CDR1 is SGHDT, CDR2 YYEEEE, per germline. This CDR3 region has 16 residues. V shed 4 bases, J shed 1 base, and the junction held 9 bases outside the gene matches.